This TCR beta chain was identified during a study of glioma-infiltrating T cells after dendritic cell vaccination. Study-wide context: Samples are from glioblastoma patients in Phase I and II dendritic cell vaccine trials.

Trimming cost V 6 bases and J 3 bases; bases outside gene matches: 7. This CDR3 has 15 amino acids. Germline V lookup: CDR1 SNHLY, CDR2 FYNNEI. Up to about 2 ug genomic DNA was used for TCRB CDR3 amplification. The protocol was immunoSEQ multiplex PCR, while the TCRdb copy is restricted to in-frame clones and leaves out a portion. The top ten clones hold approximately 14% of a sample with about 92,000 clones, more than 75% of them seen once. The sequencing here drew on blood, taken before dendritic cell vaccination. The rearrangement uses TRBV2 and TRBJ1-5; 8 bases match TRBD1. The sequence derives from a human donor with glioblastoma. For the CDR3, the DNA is TGTGCCAGCAGCGGGGGACAGGAGATCAATCAGCCCCAGCATTTT. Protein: CASSGGQEINQPQHF.